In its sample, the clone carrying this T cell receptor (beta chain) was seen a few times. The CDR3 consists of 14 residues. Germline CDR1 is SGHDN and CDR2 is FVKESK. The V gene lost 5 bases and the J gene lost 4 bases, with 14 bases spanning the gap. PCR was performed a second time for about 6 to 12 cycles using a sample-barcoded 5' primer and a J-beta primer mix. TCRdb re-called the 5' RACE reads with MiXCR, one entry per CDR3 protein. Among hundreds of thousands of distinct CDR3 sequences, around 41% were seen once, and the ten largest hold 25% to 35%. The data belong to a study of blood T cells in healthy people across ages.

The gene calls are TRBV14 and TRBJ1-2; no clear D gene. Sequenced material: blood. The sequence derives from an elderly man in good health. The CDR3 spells CASSSSQVGYGYTF. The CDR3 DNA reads TGTGCCAGCAGCAGCAGTCAGGTGGGCTATGGCTACACCTTC. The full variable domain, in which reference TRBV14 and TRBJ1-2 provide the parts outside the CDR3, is EAGVTQFPSHSVIEKGQTVTLRCDPISGHDNLYWYRRVMGKEIKFLLHFVKESKQDESGMPNNRFLAERTGGTYSTLKVQPAELEDSGVYFCASSSSQVGYGYTFGSGTRLTVV.